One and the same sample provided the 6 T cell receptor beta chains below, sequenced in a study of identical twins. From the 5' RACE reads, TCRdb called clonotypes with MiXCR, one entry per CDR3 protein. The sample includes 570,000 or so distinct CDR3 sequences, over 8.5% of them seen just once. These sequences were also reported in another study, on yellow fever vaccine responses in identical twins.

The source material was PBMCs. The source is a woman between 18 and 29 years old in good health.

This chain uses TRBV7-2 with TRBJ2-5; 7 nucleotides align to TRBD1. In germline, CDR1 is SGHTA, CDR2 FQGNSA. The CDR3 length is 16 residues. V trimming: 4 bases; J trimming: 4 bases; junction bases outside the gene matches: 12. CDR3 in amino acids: CASSSGQDPKRETQYF. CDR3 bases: TGTGCCAGCAGCTCCGGACAGGACCCCAAGCGAGAGACCCAGTACTTC. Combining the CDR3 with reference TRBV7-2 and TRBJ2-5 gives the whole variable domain GAGVSQSPSNKVTEKGKDVELRCDPISGHTALYWYRQSLGQGLEFLIYFQGNSAPDKSGLPSDRFSAERTGGSVSTLTIQRTQQEDSAVYLCASSSGQDPKRETQYFGPGTRLLVL.

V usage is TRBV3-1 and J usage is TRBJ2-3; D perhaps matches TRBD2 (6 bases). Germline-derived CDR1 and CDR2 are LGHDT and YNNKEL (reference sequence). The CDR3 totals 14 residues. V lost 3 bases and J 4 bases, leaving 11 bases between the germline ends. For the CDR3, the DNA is TGTGCCAGCAGCCAGCGGGGTGACTCAGATACGCAGTATTTT. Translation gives CASSQRGDSDTQYF.

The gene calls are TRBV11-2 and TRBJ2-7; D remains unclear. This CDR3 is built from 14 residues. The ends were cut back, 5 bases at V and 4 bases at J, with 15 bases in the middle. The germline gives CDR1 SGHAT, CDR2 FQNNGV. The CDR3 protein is CASSPRRPLYEQYF. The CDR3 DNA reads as TGTGCCAGCAGCCCCCGCCGTCCGTTATACGAGCAGTACTTC.

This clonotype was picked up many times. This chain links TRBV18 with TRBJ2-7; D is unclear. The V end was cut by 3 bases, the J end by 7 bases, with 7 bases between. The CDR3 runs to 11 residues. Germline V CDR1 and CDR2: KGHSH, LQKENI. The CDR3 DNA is TGTGCCAGCTCACCTAATGGGGAGCAGTACTTC. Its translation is CASSPNGEQYF.

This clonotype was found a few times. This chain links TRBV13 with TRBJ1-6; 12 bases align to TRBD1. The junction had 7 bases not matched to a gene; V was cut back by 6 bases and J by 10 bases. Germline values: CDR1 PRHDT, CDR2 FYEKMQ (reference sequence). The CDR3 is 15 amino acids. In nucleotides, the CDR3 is TGTGCCAGCAGGTATGGGACAGGGGGCCCCTCACCCCTCCACTTT. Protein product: CASRYGTGGPSPLHF.

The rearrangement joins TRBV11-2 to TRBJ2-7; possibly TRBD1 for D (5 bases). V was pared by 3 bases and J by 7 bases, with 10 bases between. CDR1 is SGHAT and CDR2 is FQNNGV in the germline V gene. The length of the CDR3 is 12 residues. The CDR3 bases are TGTGCCAGCAGCTTCCCAAGGACAGAGCAGTACTTC. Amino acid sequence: CASSFPRTEQYF.